The clone carrying this T cell receptor (beta chain) has more than one count but fewer than ten. This entry belongs to a study of CD8+CD57+ T cells in acquired aplastic anemia. V dropped 2 bases and J dropped 4; count of bases not matched to a gene: 5. Germline CDR1 and CDR2: DFQATT and SNEGSKA (reference sequence). The CDR3 covers 14 residues. Genomic DNA acted as the template from which TCR beta VDJ combination and CDR3 sequence profiling were carried out. TCRdb recomputed calls from the reads with MiXCR, one row per CDR3 protein. The sample has fewer than 200,000 distinct CDR3 sequences, 50% to 75% seen once.

The TCR sequence derives from a human donor in good health. V gene TRBV20-1 combines with J gene TRBJ2-3; 8 bases match TRBD1. The sequencing input was sorted CD4+, CD8+, or CD8+CD57+ T cells (not recorded which) from PBMCs. Here the CDR3 reads CSARRTGSADTQYF. The CDR3 DNA reads as TGCAGTGCTAGACGGACAGGGAGTGCAGATACGCAGTATTTT.